This T cell receptor beta chain was recorded in a study of T cells in localized non-small cell lung cancer. Clones were read by immunoSEQ multiplex PCR, and TCRdb kept only the in-frame ones, dropping some. The sample has roughly 6,000 clones; approximately 88% are singletons. The CDR3 consists of 11 residues. This TCR was recovered from a male donor aged 60 or over with stage I lung adenocarcinoma. Specimen: peripheral blood, collected before any cancer treatment. The rearrangement joins TRBV21-1 to TRBJ1-2. TRBV21-1 is given as a pseudogene. Here the CDR3 DNA reads TGTGCCAGCAGCAGGCAGCGGTTCTACACCTTC. It encodes CASSRQRFYTF.